Included here is one T cell receptor beta chain sequence, with context. Its antigen is unidentified. This entry is derived from a study of early T cells in non-severe SARS-CoV-2 infection. J lost 5 bases, V lost 2 bases, and 7 bases had no gene match. This CDR3 is 16 amino acids long. Germline V gene sequence: CDR1 MNHNS, CDR2 SASEGT. Study results and limitations: Private and CD4 specificities were missed by VDJdb matching, skewed to anti-spike CD8.

Unique molecular identifiers were affixed to single, distinct cDNA molecules. TCRdb reprocessed the 5' RACE reads with MiXCR, giving one entry per CDR3 protein. The table lists about 39,000 distinct CDR3 sequences, roughly 7% of them singletons, with under 9.5% in the top ten. The rearrangement uses TRBV6-1 and TRBJ2-3, with 10 bases aligning to TRBD2. The sequenced sample consisted of whole blood. This sequence was found in an adult who was a healthcare worker with PCR-confirmed SARS-CoV-2 infection or an uninfected control (not recorded which). CDR3 sequence (DNA): TGTGCCAGCAGTGAATCGTTAGCGGGGGGTTTAGATACGCAGTATTTT. Residues: CASSESLAGGLDTQYF.